The sequence of this T cell receptor (beta chain) was determined in a study of post-analysis software for immune sequencing data. The authors incorporated unique molecular identifiers into the TCR beta cDNA libraries. From about 1 to 10 million T cells, about 500,000 cDNA molecules were obtained. In TCRdb, the PCR reads were re-called with MiXCR into one record per CDR3 protein. Here the sample spans roughly 700,000 distinct CDR3 sequences, 25% to 30% being singletons. Notes on the study in general: Relative to controls, patients had a few TRBV segments at higher frequency, with TRBV5-6, TRBV5-1 and TRBV20-1 among these. When compared against controls, multiple sclerosis patients showed significantly lower normalized Chao1 diversity.

With regard to this clonotype: What it binds is unknown.

Germline loops: CDR1 SGHTA, CDR2 FQGNSA. The CDR3 has 13 residues. Trimming removed 6 bases from V and 7 bases from J, with 12 bases in between. The rearrangement joins TRBV7-2 to TRBJ1-4, with a weak D call TRBD1 (6 bases). Sequences were obtained from blood. This clonotype originated in a girl aged 10-17 years with multiple sclerosis. The CDR3 here is CASRRGGGEKLFF. CDR3 sequence (DNA): TGTGCCAGCAGAAGAGGGGGGGGTGAAAAACTGTTTTTT.